This T cell receptor beta chain was obtained from a study of tumor-infiltrating lymphocytes in primary liver carcinoma. Across the study: The patients, men and women alike, were aged 30 to 69 years. Study-level findings and limits: Reduced overlap was seen in tumor-adjacent and tumor-blood pairs versus tumor region pairs. Blood had a significantly lower top-250-clone fraction than tumors did (p = 0.039).

With a constant-region primer, TCR beta cDNA was made from about 0.5 ug of total RNA. Three nested multiplex PCR rounds, a slightly modified ARM-PCR, produced the libraries for TCR beta. TCRdb reanalysed the multiplex PCR reads using MiXCR and keeps one entry per CDR3 protein. The table records about 120,000 distinct CDR3 sequences, approximately 70% of them present only once. The tissue used was unsorted bulk material of about 19-33 mg. RNA and DNA were co-extracted from it with the AllPrep DNA/RNA mini kit. Over 80% of the cells in every tumor sample were viable tumor cells. Of note for this clonotype: What it binds is not known. A read error may explain this, as a much larger clone is one base away.

Material for sequencing was liver tumor tissue from sampling region 1. Indicated subset: tumor region T1, superior pole. This TCR derives from a woman aged 60-70 years with primary liver carcinoma and hepatitis B virus infection.

CDR3 nucleotide sequence: TGTGCCAGCAGCTTGCTTCTAGCGGGAACCTCTAAGCAGTACTTC. Amino acids: CASSLLLAGTSKQYF. The V gene is TRBV5-4, the J gene TRBJ2-7, with 9 bases lining up with TRBD2. The CDR3 is 15 amino acids. After removal of 1 base from V and 8 bases from J, the junction contained 10 bases not matched to a gene. Per germline, CDR1 SGHNT and CDR2 YYREEE (reference sequence).